Below are 19 T cell receptor beta chains sequenced from a single sample in a study of blood T cell repertoires in COVID-19. The assay was immunoSEQ multiplex PCR, and TCRdb's table has in-frame clones only and misses some. There are a few hundred thousand clones in the sample; roughly 85% occur only once, and 3.5% to 4.5% lies in the top ten. Sequencing used PBMCs or T cells enriched from blood (not recorded which). Receptors originate from a woman aged 25 to 39 who had recovered from COVID-19.

V and J are TRBV30 and TRBJ2-2; 11 bases line up with TRBD2. V shed 0 bases and J 4 bases; nucleotides not matched to a gene: 4. The germline V gene encodes CDR1 GTSNPN and CDR2 SVGIG (reference sequence). The CDR3 length is 16 residues. CDR3 sequence reads: CAWSVRLAGSTGELFF. CDR3 DNA: TGTGCCTGGAGTGTTAGACTAGCGGGAAGCACCGGGGAGCTGTTTTTT.

V and J are TRBV27 and TRBJ2-4; the D gene is possibly TRBD2 (6 bases). This CDR3 has 16 amino acids. From germline, CDR1 is MNHEY and CDR2 SMNVEV (reference sequence). Trimming took off 5 bases at V and 0 bases at J, with 14 bases between the two ends. DNA for the CDR3: TGTGCCAGCAGTATGCGGGGCGGGCTAGCCAAAAACATTCAGTACTTC. Translating it yields CASSMRGGLAKNIQYF.

The chain joins TRBV9 to TRBJ1-1; no clear D gene. V shed 3 bases and J shed 11 bases, with 20 bases lying between them. The CDR3 extends over 14 amino acids. Germline V lookup: CDR1 SGDLS, CDR2 YYNGEE. The chain's CDR3 is CASSGEGRAVAAFF. As DNA, the CDR3 is TGTGCCAGCAGCGGAGAGGGTCGCGCCGTCGCGGCTTTCTTT.

This clone was counted a single time. The chain is built from TRBV28 and TRBJ2-4, with 9 bases identical to TRBD1. Germline lookup yields CDR1 MDHEN and CDR2 SYDVKM. J lost 6 bases, V lost 1 base, and 7 bases had no gene match. The CDR3 contains 16 residues. The CDR3 bases are TGTGCCAGCAGTTTATACAGGGGGCGGTTGAGAAACATTCAGTACTTC. It encodes CASSLYRGRLRNIQYF.

The rearrangement uses TRBV28 and TRBJ2-7; possibly TRBD1 for D (6 bases). Trimming took 10 bases from V and 2 from J, leaving 12 bases between them. The length of the CDR3 is 12 residues. Germline lookup yields CDR1 MDHEN and CDR2 SYDVKM. CDR3 in amino acids: CATGTRTYEQYF. The CDR3 DNA reads TGTGCCACCGGGACACGCACCTACGAGCAGTACTTC.

V gene TRBV19 combines with J gene TRBJ1-6, with D hard to call. The V gene lost 4 bases and the J gene lost 0 bases, with 10 bases spanning the gap. CDR3 length equals 16 residues. From germline, CDR1 is LNHDA and CDR2 SQIVND (reference sequence). In DNA, the CDR3 is TGTGCCAGTAGTAGGCGGTTGGGCTCCTATAATTCACCCCTCCACTTT. Its translation is CASSRRLGSYNSPLHF.

The genes are TRBV6-1 and TRBJ1-1; no clear D. The V gene lost 3 bases and the J gene lost 2 bases, with 16 bases spanning the gap. The germline V gene encodes CDR1 MNHNS and CDR2 SASEGT. The CDR3 covers 16 residues. DNA of the CDR3: TGTGCCAGCAGTGACCTCCGCGTCCCCAAAAACACTGAAGCTTTCTTT. Its translation is CASSDLRVPKNTEAFF.

This rearrangement joins TRBV21-1 to TRBJ2-7; the table names TRBD1, a call not compared with the DNA. TRBV21-1 is described as a pseudogene. The CDR3 runs to 17 residues. In nucleotides, the CDR3 is TGTGCCAGCAGCAAGTGGGGCCCCGGACAGGCTGTATACGAGCAGTACTTC. Amino acids: CASSKWGPGQAVYEQYF.

V and J are TRBV25-1 and TRBJ2-7; 8 bases fit TRBD1. CDR3 size: 13 residues. Germline CDR1 reads MGHDK; CDR2 reads SYGVNS. V dropped 9 bases and J dropped 6; count of bases not matched to a gene: 10. The CDR3 bases are TGTGCCAGTCACCGAGGACAGGGAGTCGAGCAGTACTTC. Its protein product is CASHRGQGVEQYF.

V and J are TRBV6-4 and TRBJ1-1; 10 bases line up with TRBD1. From germline, CDR1 is MRHNA and CDR2 SNTAGT. The CDR3 extends over 17 amino acids. The junction had 10 bases not matched to a gene; V was cut back by 5 bases and J by 1 base. Here the CDR3 reads CASSPGQGNLRNTEAFF. The CDR3, as DNA: TGTGCCAGCAGTCCGGGACAGGGGAATTTGAGGAACACTGAAGCTTTCTTT.

The rearrangement uses TRBV24-1 and TRBJ2-3; TRBD2 aligns across 11 bases. V lost 3 bases, J lost 9 bases, and 16 bases stayed unmatched. The V gene's germline CDR1 is KGHDR and CDR2 SFDVKD. The CDR3 is 18 residues long. CDR3 nucleotides: TGTGCCACCAGTGATCCATTTTCGACTAGCGGGGACTACTTAACGCAGTATTTT. Translated, it gives CATSDPFSTSGDYLTQYF.

The chain couples TRBV4-1 to TRBJ1-2, with D maybe TRBD1 (5 bases). This CDR3 is built from 13 residues. Per the germline V gene, CDR1 is MGHRA and CDR2 is YSYEKL. V was shortened by 0 bases and J by 8 bases, with 10 bases between the two germline ends. CDR3 coding DNA: TGCGCCAGCAGCCAAGAGGCAGGGAAGGGCTACACCTTC. Its protein product is CASSQEAGKGYTF.

The rearrangement uses TRBV6-6 and TRBJ1-5, with D tentatively TRBD1 (5 bases). The V and J ends lost 8 bases and 2 bases respectively, with 16 bases between them. The CDR3 has 15 amino acids. Germline V gene lookup returns CDR1 MNHNY and CDR2 SVGAGI (reference sequence). The CDR3: CASGGDLGGNQPQHF. CDR3 DNA: TGTGCCAGCGGCGGGGACCTGGGTGGCAATCAGCCCCAGCATTTT.

The V gene is TRBV19, the J gene TRBJ1-5, with 10 bases identical to TRBD1. The CDR3 sequence is 16 residues long. Germline trimming cut 7 bases from V and 6 bases from J; bases unmatched to any gene: 12. CDR1 is LNHDA and CDR2 is SQIVND in the germline V gene (reference sequence). The CDR3 sequence is CASKLAGDRGSQPQHF. CDR3 DNA sequence: TGTGCCAGTAAGCTCGCGGGGGACAGGGGAAGTCAGCCCCAGCATTTT.

The chain joins TRBV6-2 or TRBV6-3 to TRBJ2-5; D remains unclear. V gave up 6 bases and J gave up 5 bases, with 7 bases separating them. This CDR3 region has 11 residues. Germline V lookup: CDR1 MNHEY, CDR2 SVGEGT. The chain's CDR3 is CASSNPETQYF. CDR3 bases: TGTGCCAGCAGCAATCCGGAGACCCAGTACTTC.

The CDR3 sequence is CASSPGRLGATNEKLFF. CDR3 sequence (DNA): TGCGCCAGCAGCCCGGGCCGGTTGGGAGCAACTAATGAAAAACTGTTTTTT. The chain recombines TRBV4-1 with TRBJ1-4; D remains ambiguous. V was pared by 4 bases and J by 0 bases, with 15 bases between. CDR1 is MGHRA, CDR2 YSYEKL, per germline. This CDR3 region has 17 residues.

The genes are TRBV14 and TRBJ1-4; D is uncertain. This CDR3 is built from 15 residues. Germline-derived CDR1 and CDR2 are SGHDN and FVKESK. The V end lost 4 bases, the J end lost 6 bases, and 15 bases lay between the germline ends. The CDR3: CASSPGGVRDEKLFF. The CDR3 DNA reads TGTGCCAGCAGCCCGGGAGGAGTGAGGGATGAAAAACTGTTTTTT.

This clone was counted a single time. The chain combines TRBV11-2 with TRBJ1-6, with 8 nucleotides matching TRBD1. Germline V gene data show CDR1 as SGHAT and CDR2 as FQNNGV. Trimming took 3 bases from V and 6 from J; bases not matched to a gene: 10. This CDR3 has 17 residues. In nucleotides, the CDR3 is TGTGCCAGCAGCTTGAGGAACACAGGGGGAGGTAATTCACCCCTCCACTTT. The encoded protein is CASSLRNTGGGNSPLHF. The whole variable domain, filled in from reference TRBV11-2 and TRBJ1-6, reads EAGVAQSPRYKIIEKRQSVAFWCNPISGHATLYWYQQILGQGPKLLIQFQNNGVVDDSQLPKDRFSAERLKGVDSTLKIQPAKLEDSAVYLCASSLRNTGGGNSPLHFGNGTRLTVT.

The chain links TRBV14 to TRBJ2-7; D perhaps matches TRBD1 (6 bases). Trimming removed 4 bases at V and 5 bases at J, with 12 bases between. Germline lookup yields CDR1 SGHDN and CDR2 FVKESK. The CDR3 consists of 13 residues. The CDR3 reads CASSLRPGDEQYF. CDR3 sequence (DNA): TGTGCCAGCAGCCTCAGACCAGGGGACGAGCAGTACTTC. Based on the CDR3 plus reference TRBV14 and TRBJ2-7, the full variable domain is EAGVTQFPSHSVIEKGQTVTLRCDPISGHDNLYWYRRVMGKEIKFLLHFVKESKQDESGMPNNRFLAERTGGTYSTLKVQPAELEDSGVYFCASSLRPGDEQYFGPGTRLTVT.